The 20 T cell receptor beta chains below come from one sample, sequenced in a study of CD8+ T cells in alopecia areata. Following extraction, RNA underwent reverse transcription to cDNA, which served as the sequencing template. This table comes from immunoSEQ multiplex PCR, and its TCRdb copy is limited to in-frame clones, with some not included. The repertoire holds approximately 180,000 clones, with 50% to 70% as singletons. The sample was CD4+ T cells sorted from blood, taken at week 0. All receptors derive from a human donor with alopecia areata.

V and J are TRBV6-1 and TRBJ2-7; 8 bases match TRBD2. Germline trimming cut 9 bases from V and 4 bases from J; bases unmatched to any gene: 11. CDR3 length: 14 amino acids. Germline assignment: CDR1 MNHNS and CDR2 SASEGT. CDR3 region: CASGTGGFGYEQYF. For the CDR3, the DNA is TGTGCCAGTGGAACGGGAGGGTTTGGGTACGAGCAGTACTTC.

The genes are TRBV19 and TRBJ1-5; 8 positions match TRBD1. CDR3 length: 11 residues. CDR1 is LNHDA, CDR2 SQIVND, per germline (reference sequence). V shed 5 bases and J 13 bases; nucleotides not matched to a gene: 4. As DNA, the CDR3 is TGTGCCAGTAGTGCCCGGGACAGGCAGCATTTT. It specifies CASSARDRQHF.

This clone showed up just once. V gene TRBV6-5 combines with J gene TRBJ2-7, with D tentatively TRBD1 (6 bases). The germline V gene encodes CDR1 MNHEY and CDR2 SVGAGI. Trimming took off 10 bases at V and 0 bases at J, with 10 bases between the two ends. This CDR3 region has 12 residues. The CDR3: CATGDNSYEQYF. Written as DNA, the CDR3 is TGTGCCACCGGGGACAACTCCTACGAGCAGTACTTC.

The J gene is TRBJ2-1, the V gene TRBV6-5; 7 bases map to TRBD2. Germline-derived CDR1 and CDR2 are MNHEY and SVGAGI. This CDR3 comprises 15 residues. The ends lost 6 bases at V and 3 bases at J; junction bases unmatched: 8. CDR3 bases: TGTGCCAGCAGACTAACAGCGGGGCTCTACAATGAGCAGTTCTTC. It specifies CASRLTAGLYNEQFF.

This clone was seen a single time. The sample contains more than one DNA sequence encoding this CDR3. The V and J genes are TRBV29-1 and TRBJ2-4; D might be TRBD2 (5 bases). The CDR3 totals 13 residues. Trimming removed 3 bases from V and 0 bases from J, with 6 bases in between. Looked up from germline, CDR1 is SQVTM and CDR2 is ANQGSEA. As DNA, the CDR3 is TGCAGCGTTGAGGGGAGAGCCAAAAACATTCAGTACTTC. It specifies CSVEGRAKNIQYF.

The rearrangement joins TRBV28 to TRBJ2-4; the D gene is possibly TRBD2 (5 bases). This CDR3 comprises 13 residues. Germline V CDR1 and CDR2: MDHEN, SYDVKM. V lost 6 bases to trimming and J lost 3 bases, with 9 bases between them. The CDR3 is CASSLAGKNIQYF. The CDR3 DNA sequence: TGTGCCAGCAGCCTAGCTGGCAAAAACATTCAGTACTTC.

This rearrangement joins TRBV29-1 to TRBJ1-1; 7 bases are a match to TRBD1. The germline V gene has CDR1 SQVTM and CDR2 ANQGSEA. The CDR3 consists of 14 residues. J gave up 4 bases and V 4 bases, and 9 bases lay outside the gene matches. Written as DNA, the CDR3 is TGCAGCGTTGGGGACTCCAGGGGGGCCACTGAAGCTTTCTTT. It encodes CSVGDSRGATEAFF.

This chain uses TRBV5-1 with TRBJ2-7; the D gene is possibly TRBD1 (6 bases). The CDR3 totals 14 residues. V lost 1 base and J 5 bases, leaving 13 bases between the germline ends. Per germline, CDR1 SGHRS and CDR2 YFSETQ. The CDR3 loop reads CASSLTGWADEQYF. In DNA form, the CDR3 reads TGCGCCAGCAGCTTGACAGGGTGGGCCGACGAGCAGTACTTC.

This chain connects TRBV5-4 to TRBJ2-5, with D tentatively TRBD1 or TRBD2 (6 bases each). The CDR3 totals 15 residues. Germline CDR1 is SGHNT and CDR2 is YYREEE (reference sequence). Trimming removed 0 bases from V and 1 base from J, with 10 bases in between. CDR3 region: CASSLGGGSQETQYF. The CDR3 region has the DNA TGTGCCAGCAGCTTGGGAGGGGGGTCCCAAGAGACCCAGTACTTC.

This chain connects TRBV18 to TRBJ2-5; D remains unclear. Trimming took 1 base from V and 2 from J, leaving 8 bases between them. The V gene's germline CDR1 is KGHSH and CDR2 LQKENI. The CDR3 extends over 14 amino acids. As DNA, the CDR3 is TGTGCCAGCTCACCACGGAAGGGTCAAGAGACCCAGTACTTC. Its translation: CASSPRKGQETQYF.

The CDR3 DNA follows: TGCGCCAGCAGCTTGGTGGCAGGGGCTGTTTTGGAAAAACTGTTTTTT. It is translated as CASSLVAGAVLEKLFF. The genes are TRBV5-1 and TRBJ1-4; D perhaps matches TRBD1 (6 bases). Trimming cost V 0 bases and J 8 bases, with 17 bases left between them. Germline CDR1 is SGHRS and CDR2 is YFSETQ. There are 16 residues in the CDR3.

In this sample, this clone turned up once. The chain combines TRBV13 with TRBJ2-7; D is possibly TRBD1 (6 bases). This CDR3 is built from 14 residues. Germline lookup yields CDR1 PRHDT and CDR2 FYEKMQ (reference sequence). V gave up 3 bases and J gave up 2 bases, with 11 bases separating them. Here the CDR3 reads CASSFGQGPYEQYF. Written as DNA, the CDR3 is TGTGCCAGCAGCTTCGGCCAGGGGCCCTACGAGCAGTACTTC.

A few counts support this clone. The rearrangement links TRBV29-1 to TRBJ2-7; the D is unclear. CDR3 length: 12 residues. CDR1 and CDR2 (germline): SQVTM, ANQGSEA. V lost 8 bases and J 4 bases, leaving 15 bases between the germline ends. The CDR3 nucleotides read TGCAGCCCCGACCAACCCTTGTACGAGCAGTACTTC. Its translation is CSPDQPLYEQYF.

Here the CDR3 reads CASSLDRGSAGAFF. The CDR3 DNA follows: TGTGCCAGCAGCTTGGATCGGGGGTCTGCGGGAGCTTTCTTT. This sequence joins TRBV5-6 and TRBJ1-1; D possibly corresponds to TRBD1 (5 bases). Deletions cut 0 bases from V and 10 bases from J, with 16 bases between. This CDR3 comprises 14 residues. Germline assignment: CDR1 SGHDT and CDR2 YYEEEE.

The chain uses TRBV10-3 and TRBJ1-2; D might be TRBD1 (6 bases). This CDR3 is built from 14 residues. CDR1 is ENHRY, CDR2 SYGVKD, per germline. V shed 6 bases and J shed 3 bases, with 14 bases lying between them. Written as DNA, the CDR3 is TGTGCCATCAGGGCACAGGGAATTGACTATGGCTACACCTTC. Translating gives CAIRAQGIDYGYTF.

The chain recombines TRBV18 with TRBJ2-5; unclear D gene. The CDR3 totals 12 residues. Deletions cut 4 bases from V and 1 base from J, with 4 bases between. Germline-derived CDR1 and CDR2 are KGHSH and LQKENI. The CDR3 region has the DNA TGTGCCAGCTCACTCAGCCAAGAGACCCAGTACTTC. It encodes CASSLSQETQYF.

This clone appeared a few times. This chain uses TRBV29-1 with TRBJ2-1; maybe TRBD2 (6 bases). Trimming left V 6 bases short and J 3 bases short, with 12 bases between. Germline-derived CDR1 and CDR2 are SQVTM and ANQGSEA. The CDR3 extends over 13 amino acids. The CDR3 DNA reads TGCAGCGTGCCGGGACTGAACTACAATGAGCAGTTCTTC. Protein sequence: CSVPGLNYNEQFF.

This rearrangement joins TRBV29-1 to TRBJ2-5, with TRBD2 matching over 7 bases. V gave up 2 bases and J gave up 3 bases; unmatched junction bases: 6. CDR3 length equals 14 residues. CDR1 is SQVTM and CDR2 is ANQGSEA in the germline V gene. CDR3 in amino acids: CSVEPGRNKETQYF. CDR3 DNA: TGCAGCGTTGAACCCGGGAGGAATAAAGAGACCCAGTACTTC.

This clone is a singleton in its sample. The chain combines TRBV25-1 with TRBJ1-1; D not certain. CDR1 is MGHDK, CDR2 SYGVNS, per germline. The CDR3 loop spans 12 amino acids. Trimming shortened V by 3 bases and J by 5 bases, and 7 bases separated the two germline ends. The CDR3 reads CASSDIGTEAFF. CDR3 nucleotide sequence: TGTGCCAGCAGTGATATTGGGACTGAAGCTTTCTTT. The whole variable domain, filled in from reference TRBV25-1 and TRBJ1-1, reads EADIYQTPRYLVIGTGKKITLECSQTMGHDKMYWYQQDPGMELHLIHYSYGVNSTEKGDLSSESTVSRIRTEHFPLTLESARPSHTSQYLCASSDIGTEAFFGQGTRLTVV.

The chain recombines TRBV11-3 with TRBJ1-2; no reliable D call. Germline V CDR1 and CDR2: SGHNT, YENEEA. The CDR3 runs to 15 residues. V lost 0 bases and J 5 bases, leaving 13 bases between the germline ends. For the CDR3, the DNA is TGTGCCAGCAGCTTAGATAGCGCCAGTTCTTATGGCTACACCTTC. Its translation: CASSLDSASSYGYTF.